Listed below are T cell receptor beta chains from one sample, sequenced in a study of OX40 agonist ivuxolimab in advanced cancers. TCRdb keeps only in-frame clones here, not all; method: immunoSEQ multiplex PCR. The sample shows tens of thousands of clones, 80% to 95% of them seen only once. The material sequenced was CD4+ or CD8+ T cells sorted from blood, taken in a trial of the OX40 agonist ivuxolimab. The receptors here all came from an adult with an advanced solid tumor such as melanoma, head and neck, liver or kidney cancer. Each CDR3 is given with its conserved first and last residue. A D gene is named only where the DNA matches it firmly. For some rows the clone size is stated as once, few or many, or as a class when expanded; others skip it.

v_gene	j_gene	d_gene	abundance	CDR3nt	CDR3aa
TRBV7-9	TRBJ2-1	TRBD1	few	TGTGCCAGCAGCCCACCTGTTAAGGACAGGAGTTACAATGAGCAGTTCTTC	CASSPPVKDRSYNEQFF
TRBV10-3	TRBJ2-3	TRBD2	few	TGTGCCCTTAGCGGGGGCCACACAGATACGCAGTATTTT	CALSGGHTDTQYF
TRBV9	TRBJ2-2	TRBD2	.	TGTGCCAGCAGCGTGTCGACTAGCGGGGGGGCGAGTACCGGGGAGCTGTTTTTT	CASSVSTSGGASTGELFF
TRBV7-8	TRBJ2-1	TRBD1	.	TGTGCCAGCAGCCCGGACAGGTTCTACAATGAGCAGTTCTTC	CASSPDRFYNEQFF
TRBV2	TRBJ1-1	.	.	TGTGCCAGCAAAGTTAGTCAGAACACTGAAGCTTTCTTT	CASKVSQNTEAFF
TRBV7-9	TRBJ2-7	.	.	TGTGCCAGCAGCTTAGGAGGATCGGACGAGCAGTACTTC	CASSLGGSDEQYF
TRBV5-1	TRBJ2-1	TRBD2	.	TGCGCCAGCAGCTTGGCGCCTAGCGGGCGCTACAATGAGCAGTTCTTC	CASSLAPSGRYNEQFF
TRBV11-3	TRBJ2-7	TRBD2	.	TGTGCCAGCAGCCCCTTATGGGGGAGGGCCTTTAGGGAGCAGTACTTC	CASSPLWGRAFREQYF
TRBV6-7	TRBJ1-1	.	.	TGTGCCAGCACTTCTCGAAGGGGGAGGGTGAACACTGAAGCTTTCTTT	CASTSRRGRVNTEAFF
TRBV28	TRBJ1-1	.	.	TGTGCCAGCCGCAGGGTGGGCGGGCCTGAAGCTTTCTTT	CASRRVGGPEAFF
TRBV7-9	TRBJ1-1	TRBD1	.	TGTGCCAGCAGATACACAGGGGGTTACACTGAAGCTTTCTTT	CASRYTGGYTEAFF
TRBV6-1	TRBJ1-2	.	.	TGTGCCAGCAGTGGTTCTTACAGGGCCTTGGATGGCTACACCTTC	CASSGSYRALDGYTF
TRBV19	TRBJ2-5	.	.	TGTGCCAGTAGTAGATGGGGGGCAAGCTGGGGTTCTCAACAAGAGACCCAGTACTTC	CASSRWGASWGSQQETQYF
TRBV23-1	TRBJ2-2	TRBD1	.	TGCGCCAGCAGCCAAGGGACAGCGGACACCGGGGAGCTGTTTTTT	CASSQGTADTGELFF
TRBV2	TRBJ2-5	.	.	TGTGCCAGCAGTGAAGCGTCACAGGAGGAGACCCAGTACTTC	CASSEASQEETQYF
TRBV7-9	TRBJ2-7	.	.	TGTGCCAGCAGCTTATCACAGACAGGATTCTACGAGCAGTACTTC	CASSLSQTGFYEQYF
TRBV28	TRBJ1-2	.	.	TGTGCCAGCAGCCTATTCGACAGGTCGGTCGGCTACACCTTC	CASSLFDRSVGYTF
TRBV7-2	TRBJ2-7	.	.	TGTGCCAGCAGGCCGTGGGCGACACAGAACTACGAGCAGTACTTC	CASRPWATQNYEQYF
TRBV2	TRBJ1-2	.	.	TGTGCCAGCTCTATCCTGGGAGCAGGGGAATACGGCTACACCTTC	CASSILGAGEYGYTF
TRBV9	TRBJ1-1	.	.	TGTGCCAGCAGCGTAAAGACCGGTAACACTGAAGCTTTCTTT	CASSVKTGNTEAFF
TRBV6-5	TRBJ1-4	.	.	TGTGCCAGCAGGAAGGACCCATCTAATGAAAAACTGTTTTTT	CASRKDPSNEKLFF
TRBV5-6	TRBJ1-6	.	.	TGTGCCAGCAGCTTTGATCGTGGAGGAACGAATTCACCCCTCCACTTT	CASSFDRGGTNSPLHF
TRBV7-9	TRBJ2-2	TRBD2	.	TGTGCCAGCAGCTATACTAGCGGGAGTGGGGAGCTGTTTTTT	CASSYTSGSGELFF
TRBV19	TRBJ2-3	TRBD2	.	TGTGCCAGTAGTATGACTTGGACTAGCATAATAGATACGCAGTATTTT	CASSMTWTSIIDTQYF
TRBV7-2	TRBJ2-7	TRBD2	once	TGTGCCAGCAGATTTAGCGGGGATTCCTACGAGCAGTACTTC	CASRFSGDSYEQYF
TRBV28	TRBJ1-1	.	.	TGTGCCGGCAGTCTGGTGGGGTTTGCGATGAACACTGAAGCTTTCTTT	CAGSLVGFAMNTEAFF
TRBV5-5	TRBJ2-7	.	.	TGTGCCAGCAGACTCCCCCCGGACGGTTCCTACGAGCAGTACTTC	CASRLPPDGSYEQYF
TRBV9	TRBJ2-5	TRBD2	.	TGTGCCAGCAGCGCGGGAGGGACTAGCGGCCAAGAGACCCAGTACTTC	CASSAGGTSGQETQYF
TRBV18	TRBJ1-1	TRBD1	.	TGTGCCAGCTCGCATAACACCGGGACAGTGAACACTGAAGCTTTCTTT	CASSHNTGTVNTEAFF
TRBV5-1	TRBJ1-1	.	few	TGCGCCAGCAGCTATGCCGGGACACCCCTAGGTATAGGAGAAGCTTTCTTT	CASSYAGTPLGIGEAFF
TRBV2	TRBJ2-5	TRBD2	.	TGTGCCAGCAGGTTTAGCGGGGGGGAACAAGAGACCCAGTACTTC	CASRFSGGEQETQYF
TRBV4-2	TRBJ2-1	TRBD2	.	TGTGCCAGCAGCCCAGGGACTAGCGGGAGCTCCTACAATGAGCAGTTCTTC	CASSPGTSGSSYNEQFF
TRBV28	TRBJ2-5	.	.	TGTGCCAGCAGTTTATGGGGGTTCGGACAGACTCAAGAGACCCAGTACTTC	CASSLWGFGQTQETQYF
TRBV7-9	TRBJ2-7	.	.	TGTGCCAGCAGCCACTTCGGGGGCGACGAGCAGTACTTC	CASSHFGGDEQYF
TRBV19	TRBJ2-7	.	.	TGTGCCAGTAGACAGAGGAGCTCCTACGAGCAGTACTTC	CASRQRSSYEQYF
TRBV6-1	TRBJ1-5	TRBD1	once	TGTGCCAGCAGTGAGAGGGGGCGCAATCAGCCCCAGCATTTT	CASSERGRNQPQHF
TRBV5-1	TRBJ2-2	.	.	TGCGCCAGCAGCTTGGGGACCGTGGGCACCGGGGAGCTGTTTTTT	CASSLGTVGTGELFF
TRBV5-8	TRBJ2-5	.	.	TGTGCCAGCAGCTTGTTGACCGGGGGAGGAGAGACCCAGTACTTC	CASSLLTGGGETQYF
TRBV19	TRBJ1-3	TRBD1	.	TGTGCCAGTAGCAGGACAGGCCGAAGGAACACCATATATTTT	CASSRTGRRNTIYF
TRBV10-1	TRBJ2-1	TRBD1	.	TGCGCCAGCAACGGTGGAACCGGGACAGGGGTGTGGAATGAGCAGTTCTTC	CASNGGTGTGVWNEQFF
TRBV6-6	TRBJ2-7	.	.	TGTGCCAGCAGTTATGGGGGCGTGGGCGAGCAGTACTTC	CASSYGGVGEQYF
TRBV7-9	TRBJ1-2	.	.	TGTGCCAGCAGCTTAGAGATAGCAGGTTCCACCTTC	CASSLEIAGSTF
TRBV9	TRBJ2-5	TRBD2	.	TGTGCCAGCAGCGTGAGCGGGGGGGCCGAGACCCAGTACTTC	CASSVSGGAETQYF
TRBV7-2	TRBJ2-3	.	.	TGTGCCAGCAGCTCCCTCACAGATACGCAGTATTTT	CASSSLTDTQYF
TRBV19	TRBJ2-1	TRBD1	.	TGTGCCAGTAGTCCACTACCGGGACAGGGCGTCAATGAGCAGTTCTTC	CASSPLPGQGVNEQFF
TRBV18	TRBJ2-7	.	.	TGTGCCAGCTCACCAGGGGACCGTAAGTCGCAGTACTTC	CASSPGDRKSQYF
TRBV4-1	TRBJ2-7	TRBD2	.	TGCGCCAGCAGCGAAGGACTAGCGGGCTCCTACGAGCAGTACTTC	CASSEGLAGSYEQYF
TRBV7-2	TRBJ1-5	.	once	TGTGCCAGCAGCTTAGTTGGGGGAGGAAGCAATCAGCCCCAGCATTTT	CASSLVGGGSNQPQHF